These T cell receptor beta chains were read from a single sample in a study of blood T cell repertoires in COVID-19. Sequencing was performed with immunoSEQ multiplex PCR; in TCRdb, only in-frame clones are kept and a portion is missing. The data contain about 39,000 clones, 80% to 90% of them singletons. Sequencing used peripheral blood. These receptors came from a man in his 60s in a cohort sampled during active COVID-19. Each CDR3 is given with its conserved first and last residue. Each record gives: D gene, clone size, J gene, V gene, CDR3 DNA, CDR3 protein. A D gene is named only where the DNA matches it firmly. Clone sizes are given selectively: once, few, many, or a class where the clone is expanded.

D: -
size: -
J: TRBJ1-2
V: TRBV18
DNA: TGTGCCAGCTCACCCGCCAGGGCGTCCGATGGCTACACCTTC
CDR3: CASSPARASDGYTF

D: -
size: -
J: TRBJ2-7
V: TRBV4-1
DNA: TGCGCCAGCAGCCAACTCCGAGACAGGCGCTACGAGCAGTACTTC
CDR3: CASSQLRDRRYEQYF

D: TRBD2
size: -
J: TRBJ2-1
V: TRBV28
DNA: TGTGCCAGCAGCCGAGGACTAGATGGGAAAAATGAGCAGTTCTTC
CDR3: CASSRGLDGKNEQFF

D: TRBD1
size: -
J: TRBJ2-7
V: TRBV6-5
DNA: TGTGCCAGCATTCCGACAGGGGGGTTCTACGAGCAGTACTTC
CDR3: CASIPTGGFYEQYF

D: TRBD2
size: once
J: TRBJ2-3
V: TRBV4-3
DNA: TGCGCCAGCAGCCAAGATTTTTTACTAGCGGGGAATACGCAGTATTTT
CDR3: CASSQDFLLAGNTQYF

D: TRBD1
size: -
J: TRBJ2-1
V: TRBV15
DNA: TGTGCCACCAGCAGAGATCGTAGGTCCCCAGGGGGCGAGTTCTTC
CDR3: CATSRDRRSPGGEFF

D: -
size: -
J: TRBJ1-1
V: TRBV10-3
DNA: TGTGCCATCAGTGAGTCGGGGGGGGAAGGGACTGAAGCTTTCTTT
CDR3: CAISESGGEGTEAFF

D: TRBD2
size: -
J: TRBJ2-1
V: TRBV11-2
DNA: TGTGCCAGCAGCTTAGATCTAGCGGGAGTGTTCTTC
CDR3: CASSLDLAGVFF

D: TRBD2
size: -
J: TRBJ2-5
V: TRBV7-9
DNA: TGTGCCAGCAGCGGCGGGGGGGCGAGGGAGACCCAGTACTTC
CDR3: CASSGGGARETQYF

D: -
size: -
J: TRBJ1-6
V: TRBV9
DNA: TGTGCCAGCAGCGTTCACGGAGGGACCTCCGGGTTCCCCCTCCACTTT
CDR3: CASSVHGGTSGFPLHF

D: -
size: -
J: TRBJ2-5
V: TRBV3-1/TRBV3-2
DNA: TGTGCCAGCAGCCAAGTTGGGGGCCCAAGGACGGAGACCCAGTACTTC
CDR3: CASSQVGGPRTETQYF

D: -
size: once
J: TRBJ1-3
V: TRBV9
DNA: TGTGCCAGCAGCGTCGGGGAATCCGGAAACACCATATATTTT
CDR3: CASSVGESGNTIYF

D: TRBD1
size: -
J: TRBJ2-7
V: TRBV7-2
DNA: TGTGCCAGCAGCTTAGGCCCAGGACAGGCCTACGAGCAGTACTTC
CDR3: CASSLGPGQAYEQYF

D: -
size: -
J: TRBJ2-3
V: TRBV6-2/TRBV6-3
DNA: TGTGCCAGCAGTGACGCTGACAGGCCCGGGGATACGCAGTATTTT
CDR3: CASSDADRPGDTQYF

D: TRBD1
size: -
J: TRBJ2-7
V: TRBV7-9
DNA: TGTGCCAGCAGCTCAGGGGGTTTAGCGTACGAGCAGTACTTC
CDR3: CASSSGGLAYEQYF

D: -
size: -
J: TRBJ2-1
V: TRBV9
DNA: TGTGCCAGCAGCGTAGCGGGGGATGGTGAGCAGTTCTTC
CDR3: CASSVAGDGEQFF

D: -
size: -
J: TRBJ1-5
V: TRBV28
DNA: TGTGCCAGCAGTTTACTCGATCAGCCCCAGCATTTT
CDR3: CASSLLDQPQHF

D: -
size: once
J: TRBJ1-3
V: TRBV7-2
DNA: TGTGCCAGCAGCTTAGTGAACAGTCTCTCTGGAAACACCATATATTTT
CDR3: CASSLVNSLSGNTIYF

D: -
size: -
J: TRBJ2-3
V: TRBV6-4
DNA: TGTGCCACCTCGGAACAGGGGACTAGCACAGATACGCAGTATTTT
CDR3: CATSEQGTSTDTQYF

D: TRBD2
size: -
J: TRBJ2-3
V: TRBV29-1
DNA: TGCAGCGTCCCCGGGACTAGCGGGAGAACAGATACGCAGTATTTT
CDR3: CSVPGTSGRTDTQYF

D: -
size: few
J: TRBJ1-2
V: TRBV7-8
DNA: TGTGCCAGCAGCTTAGAGAGGGAAACGGATGGCTACACCTTC
CDR3: CASSLERETDGYTF

D: TRBD2
size: -
J: TRBJ2-5
V: TRBV12-5
DNA: TGTGCTAGTGGCCAGGGCGGGGGGGGCGAGACCCAGTACTTC
CDR3: CASGQGGGGETQYF

D: TRBD1
size: -
J: TRBJ2-1
V: TRBV9
DNA: TGTGCCAGCAGCAGAACCCCGGGACAGACATCCTACAATGAGCAGTTCTTC
CDR3: CASSRTPGQTSYNEQFF

D: -
size: -
J: TRBJ2-1
V: TRBV24-1
DNA: TGTGCCACCAGCGGGACTCAGCTCTACAATGAGCAGTTCTTC
CDR3: CATSGTQLYNEQFF

D: -
size: -
J: TRBJ1-2
V: TRBV29-1
DNA: TGCAGCGCCCAGGGCGTCACCTTC
CDR3: CSAQGVTF

D: -
size: medium-sized
J: TRBJ1-1
V: TRBV3-1/TRBV3-2
DNA: TGTGCCAGCAGCAGTGGGGGGACGGGGGGATCTGAAGCTTTCTTT
CDR3: CASSSGGTGGSEAFF

D: TRBD1
size: -
J: TRBJ2-5
V: TRBV5-4
DNA: TGTGCCAGCAGCCGGGACCCGGACAGGGGGAAGACCCAGTACTTC
CDR3: CASSRDPDRGKTQYF

D: TRBD2
size: -
J: TRBJ2-4
V: TRBV5-4
DNA: TGTGCCAGCAGCCAGACTAGCGGGGGGGCCAAAAACATTCAGTACTTC
CDR3: CASSQTSGGAKNIQYF

D: TRBD1
size: medium-sized
J: TRBJ1-1
V: TRBV25-1
DNA: TGTGCCAGCAGTGAGCTACAGGGGTCGGGGAACACTGAAGCTTTCTTT
CDR3: CASSELQGSGNTEAFF

D: TRBD2
size: -
J: TRBJ2-7
V: TRBV29-1
DNA: TGCAGCGCTAGGACTAGCGGCTCCTACGAGCAGTACTTC
CDR3: CSARTSGSYEQYF

D: TRBD2
size: -
J: TRBJ2-5
V: TRBV19
DNA: TGTGCCAGTAGTATCGCCCCCCTAGCGGGAGGGAACCAAGAGACCCAGTACTTC
CDR3: CASSIAPLAGGNQETQYF

D: -
size: -
J: TRBJ2-2
V: TRBV4-1
DNA: TGCGCCAGCAGCCAGGAGAGAGGGAACACCGGGGAGCTGTTTTTT
CDR3: CASSQERGNTGELFF

D: TRBD1
size: -
J: TRBJ1-6
V: TRBV6-5
DNA: TGTGCCAGCAGTCGACAGGGATATAATTCACCCCTCCACTTT
CDR3: CASSRQGYNSPLHF

D: TRBD2
size: -
J: TRBJ2-3
V: TRBV7-2
DNA: TGTGCCAGCAGCTTAGCGTCTAGCGGGGGCGGCACAGATACGCAGTATTTT
CDR3: CASSLASSGGGTDTQYF

D: -
size: few
J: TRBJ2-6
V: TRBV7-8
DNA: TGTGCCAAAGCATCACCGCAGGGGGGCTCTGGGGCCAACGTCCTGACTTTC
CDR3: CAKASPQGGSGANVLTF

D: TRBD2
size: -
J: TRBJ2-3
V: TRBV10-2
DNA: TGCGCCAGCAGTGACAGCGGGACTGGCACAGATACGCAGTATTTT
CDR3: CASSDSGTGTDTQYF

D: TRBD2
size: -
J: TRBJ2-7
V: TRBV11-2
DNA: TGTGCCAGCTCCCCGACTAGCGGGTACGAGCAGTACTTC
CDR3: CASSPTSGYEQYF

D: TRBD1
size: -
J: TRBJ1-5
V: TRBV6-5
DNA: TGTGCCAGCAGCCAGGGGGCACATAGCAATCAGCCCCAGCATTTT
CDR3: CASSQGAHSNQPQHF

D: -
size: -
J: TRBJ1-2
V: TRBV15
DNA: TGTGCCACCAGCACCGTGGGCAGCTATGGCTACACCTTC
CDR3: CATSTVGSYGYTF

D: -
size: -
J: TRBJ1-6
V: TRBV9
DNA: TGTGCCAGCAGCGTAGGGTGGCCCTATAATTCACCCCTCCACTTT
CDR3: CASSVGWPYNSPLHF

D: -
size: -
J: TRBJ2-5
V: TRBV24-1
DNA: TGTGCCACCAGTGATTTCGCAGGGGAACAAGAGACCCAGTACTTC
CDR3: CATSDFAGEQETQYF

D: TRBD1
size: -
J: TRBJ1-5
V: TRBV19
DNA: TGTGCCAGCACACGCTCAACCGGGACAGGGAGCGGGCAGCCCCAGCATTTT
CDR3: CASTRSTGTGSGQPQHF